The clone carrying this T cell receptor (beta chain) was counted only a few times. Reverse transcribing all isolated RNA meant expressed TCRB transcripts were sequenced. Produced via immunoSEQ multiplex PCR; TCRdb's table is partial and in-frame only. Among 600,000 to 650,000 clones listed, around 15% were seen once. The data derive from a study of beta chain features in type 1 diabetes. Donors contributed one heparinised blood draw apiece, averaging about 110 mL. Trimming took off 8 bases at V and 6 bases at J, with 13 bases between the two ends. Per germline, CDR1 LGHNA and CDR2 YSLEER. This CDR3 spans 12 amino acids.

The source material was naive CD4+ T cells from blood. The TCR was taken from a man between 18 and 35 years old in good health. This chain uses TRBV4-3 with TRBJ1-2; the D gene is possibly TRBD1 (5 bases). CDR3 sequence reads: CASGRGDNGYTF. CDR3 bases: TGCGCCAGCGGGAGGGGTGACAATGGCTACACCTTC.